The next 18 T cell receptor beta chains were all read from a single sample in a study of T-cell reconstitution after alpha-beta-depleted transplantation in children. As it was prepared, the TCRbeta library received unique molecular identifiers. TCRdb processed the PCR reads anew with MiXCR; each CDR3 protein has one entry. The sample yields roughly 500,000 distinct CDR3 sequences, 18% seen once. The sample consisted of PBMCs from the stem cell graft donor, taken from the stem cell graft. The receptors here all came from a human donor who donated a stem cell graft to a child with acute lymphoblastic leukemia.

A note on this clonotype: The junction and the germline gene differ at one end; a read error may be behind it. CDR3 nucleotides: TGTGCCAGAAGCTTAGGGGGAGAGAGGAGGGAAGAGACCCAGTACTTC. This translates into CARSLGGERREETQYF. The chain uses TRBV7-6 and TRBJ2-5, with D perhaps TRBD1 or TRBD2 (6 bases each). The CDR3 length is 16 residues. Germline V gene sequence: CDR1 SGHVS, CDR2 FNYEAQ.

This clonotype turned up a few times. CDR3 in amino acids: CASKRGSSYEQYF. CDR3 in DNA: TGTGCCAGCAAACGCGGGAGCTCCTACGAGCAGTACTTC. The rearrangement links TRBV27 to TRBJ2-7; TRBD2 matches at 7 bases. The CDR3 sequence is 13 residues long. The ends lost 7 bases at V and 0 bases at J; junction bases unmatched: 3. Germline V gene sequence: CDR1 MNHEY, CDR2 SMNVEV (reference sequence).

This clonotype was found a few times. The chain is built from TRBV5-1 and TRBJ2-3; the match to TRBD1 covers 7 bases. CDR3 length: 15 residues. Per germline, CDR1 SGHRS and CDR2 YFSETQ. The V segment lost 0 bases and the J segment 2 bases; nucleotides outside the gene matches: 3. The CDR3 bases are TGCGCCAGCAGCTTGGGGACAGGCGCCACAGATACGCAGTATTTT. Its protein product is CASSLGTGATDTQYF.

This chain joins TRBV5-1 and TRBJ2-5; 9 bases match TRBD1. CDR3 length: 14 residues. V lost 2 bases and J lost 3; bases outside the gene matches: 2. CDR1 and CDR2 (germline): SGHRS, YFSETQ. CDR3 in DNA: TGCGCCAGCAGCTTCAGGACAGGGGAAGAGACCCAGTACTTC. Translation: CASSFRTGEETQYF. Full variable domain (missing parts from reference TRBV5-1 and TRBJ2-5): KAGVTQTPRYLIKTRGQQVTLSCSPISGHRSVSWYQQTPGQGLQFLFEYFSETQRNKGNFPGRFSGRQFSNSRSEMNVSTLELGDSALYLCASSFRTGEETQYFGPGTRLLVL.

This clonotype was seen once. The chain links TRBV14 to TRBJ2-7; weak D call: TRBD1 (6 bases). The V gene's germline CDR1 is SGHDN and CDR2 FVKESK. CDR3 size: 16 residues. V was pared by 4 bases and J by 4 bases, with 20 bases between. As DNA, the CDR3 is TGTGCCAGCAGCCTAGGGGGACCGGTGGGGGTTTACGAGCAGTACTTC. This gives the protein CASSLGGPVGVYEQYF. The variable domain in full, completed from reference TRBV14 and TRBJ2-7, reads EAGVTQFPSHSVIEKGQTVTLRCDPISGHDNLYWYRRVMGKEIKFLLHFVKESKQDESGMPNNRFLAERTGGTYSTLKVQPAELEDSGVYFCASSLGGPVGVYEQYFGPGTRLTVT.

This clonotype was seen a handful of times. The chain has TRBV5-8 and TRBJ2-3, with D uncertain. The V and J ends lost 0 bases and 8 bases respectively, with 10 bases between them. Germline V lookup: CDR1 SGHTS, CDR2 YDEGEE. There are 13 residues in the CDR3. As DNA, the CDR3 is TGTGCCAGCAGCTTGGACCCCCGCGGTACGCAGTATTTT. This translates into CASSLDPRGTQYF.

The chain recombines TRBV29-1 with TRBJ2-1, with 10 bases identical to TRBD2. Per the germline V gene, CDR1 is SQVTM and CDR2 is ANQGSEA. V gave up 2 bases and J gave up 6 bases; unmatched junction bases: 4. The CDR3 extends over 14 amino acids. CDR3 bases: TGCAGCGTTGAATGGCTAGCGGGGGTCAATGAGCAGTTCTTC. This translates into CSVEWLAGVNEQFF.

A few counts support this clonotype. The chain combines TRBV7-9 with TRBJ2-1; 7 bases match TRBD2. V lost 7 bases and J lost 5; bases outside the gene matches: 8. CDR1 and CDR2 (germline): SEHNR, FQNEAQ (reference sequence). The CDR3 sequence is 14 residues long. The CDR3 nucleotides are TGTGCCAGCAAAGGCCTAGCGGAGAACAATGAGCAGTTCTTC. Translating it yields CASKGLAENNEQFF.

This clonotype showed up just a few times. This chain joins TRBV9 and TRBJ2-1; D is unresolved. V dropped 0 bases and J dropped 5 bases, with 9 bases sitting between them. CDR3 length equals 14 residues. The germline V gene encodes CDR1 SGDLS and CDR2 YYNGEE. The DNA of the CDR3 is TGTGCCAGCAGCGTAGAAGGGCAGCACAATGAGCAGTTCTTC. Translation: CASSVEGQHNEQFF.

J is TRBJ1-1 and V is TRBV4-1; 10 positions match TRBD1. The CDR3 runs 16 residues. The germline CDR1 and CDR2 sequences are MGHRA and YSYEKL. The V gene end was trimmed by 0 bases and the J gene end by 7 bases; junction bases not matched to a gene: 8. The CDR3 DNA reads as TGCGCCAGCAGCCAAGAAGGACAGGGGGGACTTTTTGAAGCTTTCTTT. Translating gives CASSQEGQGGLFEAFF.

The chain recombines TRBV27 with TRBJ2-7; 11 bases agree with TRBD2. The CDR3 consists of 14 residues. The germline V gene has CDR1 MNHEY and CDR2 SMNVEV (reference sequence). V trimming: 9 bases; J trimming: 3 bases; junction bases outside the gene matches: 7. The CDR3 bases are TGTGCCAGTTCTAGCGGGAGGTCCGACTACGAGCAGTACTTC. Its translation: CASSSGRSDYEQYF.

CDR3 sequence: CGGLDTGELFF. The CDR3 DNA reads as TGCGGAGGGCTGGACACCGGGGAGCTGTTTTTT. The chain is built from TRBV20-1 and TRBJ2-2; TRBD2 might be the D (6 bases). CDR1 is DFQATT and CDR2 is SNEGSKA in the germline V gene (reference sequence). This CDR3 is built from 11 residues.

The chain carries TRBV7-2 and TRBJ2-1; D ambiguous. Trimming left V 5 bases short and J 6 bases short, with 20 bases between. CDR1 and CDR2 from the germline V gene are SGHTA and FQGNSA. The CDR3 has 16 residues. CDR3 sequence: CASSPRYYTVGNEQFF. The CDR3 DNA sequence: TGTGCCAGCAGCCCCAGGTACTACACGGTTGGCAATGAGCAGTTCTTC.

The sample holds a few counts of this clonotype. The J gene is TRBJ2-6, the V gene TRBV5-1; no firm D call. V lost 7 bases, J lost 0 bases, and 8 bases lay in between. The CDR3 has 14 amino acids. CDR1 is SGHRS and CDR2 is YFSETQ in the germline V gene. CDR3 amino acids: CASRPASGANVLTF. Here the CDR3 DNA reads TGCGCCAGCCGTCCGGCCTCTGGGGCCAACGTCCTGACTTTC.

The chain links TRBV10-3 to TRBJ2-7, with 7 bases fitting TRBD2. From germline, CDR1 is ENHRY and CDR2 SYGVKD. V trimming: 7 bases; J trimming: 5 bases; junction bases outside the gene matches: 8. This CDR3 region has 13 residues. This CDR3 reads CAIKEGGVHEQYF. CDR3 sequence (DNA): TGTGCCATCAAAGAGGGAGGGGTCCACGAGCAGTACTTC.

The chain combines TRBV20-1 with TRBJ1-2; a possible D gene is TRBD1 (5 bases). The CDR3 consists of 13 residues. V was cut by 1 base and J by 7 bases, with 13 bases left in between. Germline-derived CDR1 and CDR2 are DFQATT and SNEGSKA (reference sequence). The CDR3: CSARVPRQSGYTF. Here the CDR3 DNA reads TGCAGTGCTAGAGTTCCCCGACAGTCTGGCTACACCTTC.

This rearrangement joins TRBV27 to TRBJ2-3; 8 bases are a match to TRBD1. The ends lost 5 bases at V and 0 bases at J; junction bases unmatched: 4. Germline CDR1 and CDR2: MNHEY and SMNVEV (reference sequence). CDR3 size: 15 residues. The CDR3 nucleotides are TGTGCCAGCAGTGGTTGGACAGGGAGCACAGATACGCAGTATTTT. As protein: CASSGWTGSTDTQYF.

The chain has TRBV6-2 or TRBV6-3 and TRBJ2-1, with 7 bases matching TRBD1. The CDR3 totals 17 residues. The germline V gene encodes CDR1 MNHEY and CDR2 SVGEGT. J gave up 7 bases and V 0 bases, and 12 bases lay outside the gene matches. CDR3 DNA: TGTGCCAGCAGTTACTCGAGAACGACAGGGTATGGGAATGAGCAGTTCTTC. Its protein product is CASSYSRTTGYGNEQFF.